This T cell receptor (beta chain) is from a study of blood T cell repertoires in COVID-19. Overall study: From the United States, Italy and Spain came samples of acute and convalescent COVID-19. T cells, B-cell-depleted T cells, or PBMCs provided the cDNA or gDNA that served as material.

The V end lost 5 bases, the J end lost 0 bases, and 16 bases lay between the germline ends. CDR1 and CDR2 (germline): LNHNV, YYDKDF (reference sequence). CDR3 length: 17 amino acids. As originally analysed: Reference gene primer amplification in the assay estimated nucleated cell counts. Profiling relied on immunoSEQ multiplex PCR, and the TCRdb table lists in-frame clones only, not all of them. V and J calls and clone size come straight from that table; D and trimming were deduced from the DNA. Of 200,000 to 250,000 clones detected, almost 90% appear once; the ten largest clones hold 1.5%. The TCR sequence derives from a man aged 18 to 30 with active or convalescent COVID-19. Sequencing was carried out using peripheral blood. This chain links TRBV15 with TRBJ2-2, with D unclear. The chain's CDR3 is CATSPGPVTTNTGELFF. CDR3 nucleotides: TGTGCCACCAGCCCAGGCCCCGTGACAACGAACACCGGGGAGCTGTTTTTT.